The rows below give T cell receptor beta chains drawn from one sample of a study of blood T cell repertoires in COVID-19. Method: immunoSEQ multiplex PCR; TCRdb's copy keeps in-frame clones and lacks some. The sample has about 200,000 clones, approximately 90% seen once. The sequencing sample was made of peripheral blood. The source of these receptors is a man over 45 with COVID-19, enrolled during active disease. Each CDR3 is given with its conserved first and last residue. The D gene is left open where the match is weak. Rows give clone size only sometimes, using once, few, many, or a class for an expanded clone.

j_call d_call clone_size v_call cdr3_nt cdr3_aa
TRBJ1-1 TRBD1 . TRBV7-2 TGTGCCACCGGAAGGGGGCGCGGCTACACTGAAGCTTTCTTT CATGRGRGYTEAFF
TRBJ2-1 TRBD1 once TRBV28 TGTGCCAGCCTGCCCCCAGGGGGCTCCTACAATGAGCAGTTCTTC CASLPPGGSYNEQFF
TRBJ2-2 . . TRBV4-2 TGTGCCAGCAGCCAAGGGGTTACGGGGAGGCTAGCCGCGAACACCGGGGAGCTGTTTTTT CASSQGVTGRLAANTGELFF
TRBJ2-2 . . TRBV5-1 TGCGCCAGCAGCTTGGTTGAGGGAAGCACCGGGGAGCTGTTTTTT CASSLVEGSTGELFF
TRBJ2-5 TRBD2 . TRBV7-8 TGTGCCAGCAGCCCCGGACTAGCGGGGGTACTTCAATACTTC CASSPGLAGVLQYF
TRBJ1-1 TRBD1 . TRBV28 TGTGCCAGCAGTTTAGGGACAGGGCCCTTCACTGAAGCTTTCTTT CASSLGTGPFTEAFF
TRBJ2-3 TRBD2 . TRBV4-3 TGCGCCAGCAGCCAAGCTGGAGCGGGGGGGATCACAGATACGCAGTATTTT CASSQAGAGGITDTQYF
TRBJ1-4 TRBD1 once TRBV10-3 TGTGCCATCAGACGACAGGGAGAAAAACTGTTTTTT CAIRRQGEKLFF
TRBJ2-2 TRBD2 . TRBV19 TGTGCCAGTAGTCCCGGACTAGCGGGGGGTTCGAACACCGGGGAGCTGTTTTTT CASSPGLAGGSNTGELFF
TRBJ1-2 . . TRBV7-3 TGTGCCAGCAGCCCCGGACAGAACTATGGCTACACCTTC CASSPGQNYGYTF
TRBJ1-4 TRBD1 . TRBV5-5 TGTGCCAGCACCCGAGACAGGGATGAAAAACTGTTTTTT CASTRDRDEKLFF
TRBJ2-7 TRBD1 . TRBV2 TGTGCCAGCAGGACGACAGGGGGCGGCTACGAGCAGTACTTC CASRTTGGGYEQYF
TRBJ1-4 . . TRBV12-3/TRBV12-4 TGTGCCAGCACCCAGAGGAGGAATGAAAAACTGTTTTTT CASTQRRNEKLFF
TRBJ1-1 TRBD1 few TRBV27 TGTGCCAGCAGCGACAGGGAGTTTACTGAAGCTTTCTTT CASSDREFTEAFF
TRBJ2-5 . . TRBV6-5 TGTGCCAGCAGCGAGACACATCAAGAGACCCAGTACTTC CASSETHQETQYF
TRBJ2-7 TRBD2 few TRBV7-9 TGTGCCAGCAGCCACCCCACCCCGCCTCAACGCGGGAGTAAGTACTTC CASSHPTPPQRGSKYF
TRBJ1-2 . . TRBV5-1 TGCGCCAGCAGCTTGGACGGAGGTAACTATGGCTACACCTTC CASSLDGGNYGYTF
TRBJ2-3 TRBD2 . TRBV7-2 TGTGCCAGCCGGGGTAGCGGGGGGGTAGATACGCAGTATTTT CASRGSGGVDTQYF
TRBJ1-1 . once TRBV18 TGTGCCAGCTCACCGCTAGGGGGCACTGAAGCTTTCTTT CASSPLGGTEAFF
TRBJ1-3 . . TRBV19 TGTGCCAGTAGTATAGACAGGGGCCTTGGAAACACCATATATTTT CASSIDRGLGNTIYF
TRBJ2-1 . many TRBV2 TGTGCCAGCTGGGGGGACGACAAGAATGAGCAGTTCTTC CASWGDDKNEQFF
TRBJ2-2 TRBD1 . TRBV19 TGTGCCAGTAGGGACAGGGGGAGCGGGGAGCTGTTTTTT CASRDRGSGELFF
TRBJ1-4 TRBD1 . TRBV6-6 TGTGCCAGCAGTAAACAGGGGGCTCTTGAAAAACTGTTTTTT CASSKQGALEKLFF
TRBJ2-1 TRBD1 . TRBV27 TGTGCCAGCAGTTTGAGGGGGCAGAGGAATGAGCAGTTCTTC CASSLRGQRNEQFF
TRBJ2-5 . . TRBV4-2 TGTGCCAGCAGCCAAGGAGAGCGAGAGACCCAGTACTTC CASSQGERETQYF
TRBJ2-5 TRBD1 once TRBV24-1 TGTGCCACCAGTGGGGACAGGGGGCAATGGGAGACCCAGTACTTC CATSGDRGQWETQYF
TRBJ1-2 . . TRBV2 TGTGCCAGCAGTGTGACAGAATCTCATGGCTACACCTTC CASSVTESHGYTF
TRBJ2-7 TRBD2 . TRBV5-1 TGCGCCAGCAGCTCCGGACTAGCGCCGATCTACGAGCAGTACTTC CASSSGLAPIYEQYF
TRBJ2-1 . . TRBV9 TGTGCCAGCAGCCCCAGACTATCTACCTACAATGAGCAGTTCTTC CASSPRLSTYNEQFF
TRBJ2-5 . . TRBV4-3 TGCGCCAGCAGCCAAGGCGGCAGGGAAGAGACCCAGTACTTC CASSQGGREETQYF
TRBJ1-1 . . TRBV10-3 TGTGCCATCAGTGACGGGGGGACCCTAGTGAACACTGAAGCTTTCTTT CAISDGGTLVNTEAFF
TRBJ2-3 . few TRBV7-2 TGTGCCAGCAGCCTACAGGGCGCCGGCACAGATACGCAGTATTTT CASSLQGAGTDTQYF
TRBJ2-1 TRBD2 . TRBV6-4 TGTGCCAGCAGTGACCCTCGACACAGGGGACTAGCGGGAGGGCATCTTATGGTCTATGAGCAGTTCTTC CASSDPRHRGLAGGHLMVYEQFF
TRBJ2-5 TRBD2 . TRBV19 TGTGCCAGTATGGGAGGGGCCCAGGGAGAGACCCAGTACTTC CASMGGAQGETQYF
TRBJ2-1 TRBD1 . TRBV5-1 TGCGCCAGCAGCACTGGACAGGGGGCGTACAATGAGCAGTTCTTC CASSTGQGAYNEQFF
TRBJ2-5 . . TRBV18 TGTGCCAGCTCACCACCGGGAGAGGCCCCTGGGGCCCAGTACTTC CASSPPGEAPGAQYF
TRBJ2-1 . . TRBV6-5 TGTGCCAGCAGTCCCCTGTCGGGGAATGAGCAGTTCTTC CASSPLSGNEQFF
TRBJ2-2 TRBD1 . TRBV3-1/TRBV3-2 TGTGCCAGCAGCGAAGGGACAGCGGGGGAGCTGTTTTTT CASSEGTAGELFF
TRBJ2-6 . . TRBV29-1 TGCAGCGTTGGTCTCAGGGGATCTGGGGCCAACGTCCTGACTTTC CSVGLRGSGANVLTF
TRBJ2-5 TRBD1 . TRBV30 TGTGCCTGGAGATGGTCCGGGACAGGGGTAGAGACCCAGTACTTC CAWRWSGTGVETQYF
TRBJ2-1 TRBD2 . TRBV29-1 TGCAGCGTTTCCAGACTAGCGGATAGCTCCTACAATGAGCAGTTCTTC CSVSRLADSSYNEQFF
TRBJ1-4 . . TRBV7-9 TGTGCCAGCAGCAGAGGGGGAAATGAAAAACTGTTTTTT CASSRGGNEKLFF